The sequence of this T cell receptor beta chain was determined in a study of patients and donors after allogeneic stem cell transplantation. The CDR3 has 15 residues. CDR1 and CDR2 (germline): SNHLY, FYNNEI. Trimming removed 5 bases from V and 0 bases from J; junction bases left unmatched: 6. TCRdb reanalysed the RT-PCR reads using MiXCR and keeps one entry per CDR3 protein. This table holds under 200,000 distinct CDR3 sequences, approximately 31% found once. Sequencing used blood, either unsorted or a sorted T cell fraction (not recorded which). The TCR originated in a human donor who was either an allogeneic HSCT recipient or a stem cell or donor lymphocyte infusion donor (not recorded which). It is not recorded whose cells these are; they may come from a transplant donor. The J gene is TRBJ2-7, the V gene TRBV2; 8 bases agree with TRBD2. CDR3 protein: CASSPSGLYSYEQYF. The CDR3 region has the DNA TGTGCCAGCAGTCCTAGCGGGTTGTACTCCTACGAGCAGTACTTC.